The 13 T cell receptor beta chains below were found in one sample sequenced in a study of T cells after yellow fever vaccination. One entry per CDR3 protein, called by TCRdb with MiXCR from the 5' RACE reads. The sample shows about 630,000 distinct CDR3 sequences, approximately 13% of them seen only once. The input for sequencing was PBMCs, taken on the day of the yellow fever booster vaccination. The receptors here all came from a man aged 25-45 years who received the YFV17D yellow fever vaccine.

This clonotype was counted many times. The chain combines TRBV5-4 with TRBJ2-2, with 9 bases fitting TRBD1. The CDR3 spans 15 residues. CDR1 is SGHNT, CDR2 YYREEE, per germline (reference sequence). V was pared by 4 bases and J by 4 bases, with 5 bases of the junction left unmatched. CDR3: CASSRGQGTTGELFF. The CDR3 DNA sequence: TGTGCCAGCAGCCGTGGACAGGGGACCACCGGGGAGCTGTTTTTT.

This clonotype was seen ten or more times. CDR3 amino acids: CASSLRQGSNSDRYTF. DNA of the CDR3: TGCGCCAGCAGCTTGAGACAGGGGTCAAATTCGGATCGCTACACCTTC. J is TRBJ1-2 and V is TRBV5-1, with 8 nucleotides matching TRBD1. V trimming: 1 base; J trimming: 9 bases; junction bases outside the gene matches: 14. This CDR3 region has 16 residues. Germline assignment: CDR1 SGHRS and CDR2 YFSETQ.

This clonotype was detected a few times. The chain employs TRBV3-1 and TRBJ2-1; 9 bases map to TRBD2. In germline, CDR1 is LGHDT, CDR2 YNNKEL (reference sequence). V dropped 4 bases and J dropped 6; count of bases not matched to a gene: 13. This CDR3 spans 17 amino acids. CDR3 nucleotide sequence: TGTGCCAGCAGCCCGATGAGGATGCGGGAGGGCCTCAATGAGCAGTTCTTC. Its protein product is CASSPMRMREGLNEQFF.

This sequence joins TRBV7-9 and TRBJ2-5, with D maybe TRBD1 (5 bases). The V end lost 4 bases, the J end lost 5 bases, and 11 bases lay between the germline ends. Germline V gene lookup returns CDR1 SEHNR and CDR2 FQNEAQ (reference sequence). This CDR3 has 13 residues. CDR3 residues: CASSSTVVETQYF. The CDR3 DNA is TGTGCCAGCAGCTCGACAGTGGTTGAGACCCAGTACTTC.

This clonotype has only a few counts. CDR3 protein: CAWSLGTSGVGELFF. Written as DNA, the CDR3 is TGTGCCTGGAGTCTTGGGACTAGCGGGGTCGGGGAGCTGTTTTTT. The genes are TRBV30 and TRBJ2-2, with 13 bases aligning to TRBD2. The CDR3 has 15 amino acids. CDR1 is GTSNPN and CDR2 is SVGIG in the germline V gene (reference sequence). With V trimmed by 2 bases and J by 7 bases, 4 bases remained unmatched.

The rearrangement links TRBV11-2 to TRBJ2-1, with TRBD2 identical over 15 bases. The length of the CDR3 is 20 residues. V lost 7 bases to trimming and J lost 4 bases; unmatched junction nucleotides: 17. The germline CDR1 and CDR2 sequences are SGHAT and FQNNGV. DNA for the CDR3: TGTGCCAGCACCGAACGGACCGGGACTAGCGGGAGGACACGGTACAATGAGCAGTTCTTC. It encodes CASTERTGTSGRTRYNEQFF.

About this clonotype itself: Without the conserved terminal phenylalanine or tryptophan, this CDR3 likely stems from a read error. The chain couples TRBV20-1 to TRBJ2-3; D remains ambiguous. The germline CDR1 and CDR2 sequences are DFQATT and SNEGSKA (reference sequence). The CDR3 contains 15 residues. V was trimmed by 4 bases and J by 1 base, leaving 15 bases between them. The CDR3 here is CSATLSGRGTDTQYY. The CDR3, as DNA: TGCAGTGCTACCCTGTCTGGTCGGGGCACAGATACGCAGTATTAT.

This clonotype was recorded a few times. CDR3 nucleotide sequence: TGTGCCAGCAGCTTAAGGGTTACGACCACTGAAGCTTTCTTT. As protein: CASSLRVTTTEAFF. This chain uses TRBV7-8 with TRBJ1-1; no firm D call. Germline lookup yields CDR1 SGHVS and CDR2 FQNEAQ. CDR3 size: 14 residues. Trimming removed 2 bases from V and 4 bases from J, with 11 bases in between. Full variable domain (outside the CDR3, taken from reference TRBV7-8 and TRBJ1-1): GAGVSQSPRYKVAKRGQDVALRCDPISGHVSLFWYQQALGQGPEFLTYFQNEAQLDKSGLPSDRFFAERPEGSVSTLKIQRTQQEDSAVYLCASSLRVTTTEAFFGQGTRLTVV.

In its sample, this clonotype was seen a few times. V is TRBV6-1 and J is TRBJ2-3; TRBD2 matches 12 bases. Losses at the gene ends were 5 bases for V and 4 bases for J; bases not matched to a gene: 7. Per germline, CDR1 MNHNS and CDR2 SASEGT. This CDR3 region has 16 residues. This CDR3 is CASSRLAGVRADTQYF. CDR3 nucleotide sequence: TGTGCCAGCAGTCGACTAGCGGGAGTGAGGGCAGATACGCAGTATTTT.

This clonotype was seen many times. The rearrangement links TRBV7-9 to TRBJ2-7; TRBD1 matches 8 bases. Germline V gene data show CDR1 as SEHNR and CDR2 as FQNEAQ (reference sequence). The CDR3 is 15 residues long. With 5 bases clipped from V and 1 base from J, the junction kept 7 bases outside the gene matches. Written as DNA, the CDR3 is TGTGCCAGCAGCCTCCAGACAGGGGTGTCCTACGAGCAGTACTTC. Protein product: CASSLQTGVSYEQYF.

The rearrangement joins TRBV7-9 to TRBJ2-5; a weak D match, TRBD2 (6 bases). Germline-derived CDR1 and CDR2 are SEHNR and FQNEAQ (reference sequence). V gave up 2 bases and J gave up 4 bases, with 14 bases separating them. This CDR3 has 15 amino acids. The DNA of the CDR3 is TGTGCCAGCAGCTTAAGTCTCGGGAGTAGAGAGACCCAGTACTTC. It encodes CASSLSLGSRETQYF.

J is TRBJ2-4 and V is TRBV12-3 or TRBV12-4; TRBD1 agrees at 8 bases. This CDR3 spans 13 amino acids. V shed 6 bases, J shed 5 bases, and the junction held 3 bases outside the gene matches. CDR3 sequence reads: CASSPGQENIQYF. CDR3 DNA sequence: TGTGCCAGCAGCCCGGGACAGGAAAACATTCAGTACTTC.

The chain recombines TRBV12-3 or TRBV12-4 with TRBJ2-3, with D tentatively TRBD2 (6 bases). V dropped 6 bases and J dropped 3 bases, with 16 bases sitting between them. The CDR3 is made up of 15 amino acids. The CDR3 region is CASRAGLSATDTQYF. The DNA for the CDR3 is TGTGCCAGCAGGGCGGGACTTTCGGCTACAGATACGCAGTATTTT.